The T cell receptor beta chain described here comes from a study of human T cells and chemical hapten exposure. This clonotype was seen at least ten times. TCRdb reanalysed the RACE reads using MiXCR and keeps one entry per CDR3 protein. Of 62,000 or so distinct CDR3 sequences listed, 9.5% to 13% were seen once; the top ten hold 4% to 6%. Time point meaning: pre-sensitization, week 0. The treatment is: therapeutic diphenylcyclopropenone sensitization with weekly scalp DPC. It was from unfractionated whole blood that total RNA was extracted. This material consisted of whole blood, taken in connection with sensitization to the hapten diphenylcyclopropenone (DPC). This TCR came from a woman in her forties or fifties with alopecia areata. Some clones in this sample may be carry-over from other donors' samples.

The CDR3 protein is CASSGGGLSSYNEQFF. CDR3 nucleotide sequence: TGTGCCAGCAGCGGCGGGGGCCTCAGCTCCTACAATGAGCAGTTCTTC. This sequence joins TRBV5-4 and TRBJ2-1; the D gene is possibly TRBD2 (7 bases). The germline CDR1 and CDR2 sequences are SGHNT and YYREEE (reference sequence). Trimming left V 4 bases short and J 0 bases short, with 14 bases between. The CDR3 totals 16 residues.